This T cell receptor beta chain was retrieved from a study of T cell responses to AZD1222 COVID-19 vaccine. Study-level results: Of spike-specific TCRs, nearly half reportedly target regions left unmutated in variants. Among the donors, most were white British and more were female, and clonal diversity was possibly underestimated.

As to this clone: Its antigen is unknown.

Clones were sequenced by immunoSEQ multiplex PCR, and TCRdb holds only the in-frame ones, with some missing. The sample holds around 110,000 clones, around 88% seen once. Germline V CDR1 and CDR2: SQVTM, ANQGSEA. Trimming stripped 0 bases from V and 7 bases from J, with 18 bases between. This CDR3 contains 16 residues. V gene TRBV29-1 combines with J gene TRBJ1-4; D uncertain. This clonotype was obtained from an adult in good health. The source was peripheral blood, collected on day 0 of AZD1222 vaccination. The CDR3 DNA is TGCAGCGTTGAAGAAGGGAGGCGAGGTGGTAGTGAAAAACTGTTTTTT. It translates to CSVEEGRRGGSEKLFF.